The rows below give T cell receptor beta chains drawn from one sample of a study of T cells in Graves' hyperthyroidism and ophthalmopathy. Each CDR3 protein gets one entry after TCRdb re-called the multiplex PCR reads with MiXCR. The table has some 560,000 distinct CDR3 sequences, 15% to 18% seen once. What was sequenced was blood. The receptors originated from a woman in her 30s with Graves' hyperthyroidism. CDR3s include the opening cysteine and the closing phenylalanine or tryptophan. A D gene is named only where the DNA matches it firmly. The size field is filled for only some rows; it gives once, few, many or a size class.

cdr3_nt: TGTGCCAGCAGCCTCCGGTGGGGGAGCTTGGATACGCAGTATTTT; cdr3_aa: CASSLRWGSLDTQYF; d_call: .; j_call: TRBJ2-3; clone_size: many; v_call: TRBV7-3
cdr3_nt: TGTGCCAGCAGCTTAGGACAGGGTCGGGCTAACTATGGCTACACCTTC; cdr3_aa: CASSLGQGRANYGYTF; d_call: TRBD1; j_call: TRBJ1-2; clone_size: many; v_call: TRBV11-2
cdr3_nt: TGCAGTGCTAGAGATGTTGCTAGCGGGTCGAGCTCCTACAATGAGCAGTTCTTC; cdr3_aa: CSARDVASGSSSYNEQFF; d_call: TRBD2; j_call: TRBJ2-1; clone_size: many; v_call: TRBV20-1
cdr3_nt: TGCAGCGCCCTGACAGGCAGAGCAATGTACAATGAGCAGTTCTTC; cdr3_aa: CSALTGRAMYNEQFF; d_call: .; j_call: TRBJ2-1; clone_size: .; v_call: TRBV20-1
cdr3_nt: TGTGCCAGCAGCCAAGATACAACTATCCGAGAGACCCAGTACTTC; cdr3_aa: CASSQDTTIRETQYF; d_call: .; j_call: TRBJ2-5; clone_size: few; v_call: TRBV11-2
cdr3_nt: TGTGCCAGTACCGGGACAGTTAATTCTAATGAGCAGTTCTTC; cdr3_aa: CASTGTVNSNEQFF; d_call: TRBD1; j_call: TRBJ2-1; clone_size: many; v_call: TRBV18
cdr3_nt: TGTGCTTGTACTAGCGGCTCCTACAATGAGCAGTTCTTC; cdr3_aa: CACTSGSYNEQFF; d_call: TRBD2; j_call: TRBJ2-1; clone_size: few; v_call: TRBV27
cdr3_nt: TGTGCCAGCAGCGTCTTAAGGGCGAGGGACCACAGCGCCTACGAGCAGTACTTC; cdr3_aa: CASSVLRARDHSAYEQYF; d_call: .; j_call: TRBJ2-7; clone_size: few; v_call: TRBV11-2
cdr3_nt: TGTGCCACGGGGACTAGCGGAAACAATGAGCAGTACTTC; cdr3_aa: CATGTSGNNEQYF; d_call: TRBD2; j_call: TRBJ2-7; clone_size: .; v_call: TRBV24-1
cdr3_nt: TGTGCCAGCAGTCTTAGCGCCGGGACAGGCAATCAGCCCCAGCATTTT; cdr3_aa: CASSLSAGTGNQPQHF; d_call: TRBD1; j_call: TRBJ1-5; clone_size: many; v_call: TRBV6-1
cdr3_nt: TGTGCCAGCAGCCTAATGCTAGGTCTCGACGAGCAGTACTTC; cdr3_aa: CASSLMLGLDEQYF; d_call: .; j_call: TRBJ2-7; clone_size: .; v_call: TRBV4-2
cdr3_nt: TGTGCCAGCTCACCACAGACAACCGACGAGCAGTACTTC; cdr3_aa: CASSPQTTDEQYF; d_call: .; j_call: TRBJ2-7; clone_size: few; v_call: TRBV18
cdr3_nt: TGTGCCACCAGTGATTCCCGAGGGCCGACTAGCGGGAGGGGTAGCTCCTACAATGTGCAGTTCTTC; cdr3_aa: CATSDSRGPTSGRGSSYNVQFF; d_call: TRBD2; j_call: TRBJ2-1; clone_size: .; v_call: TRBV24-1
cdr3_nt: TGTGCCAGCAGCGACTATACAGGGGAGTATTCACCCCTCCACTTT; cdr3_aa: CASSDYTGEYSPLHF; d_call: TRBD1; j_call: TRBJ1-6; clone_size: many; v_call: TRBV7-2
cdr3_nt: TGTGCCACCAGCAGAGATCTCCCCGGGACAGGGAGACTAGCGGGAGGGCCGCTATACGAGCAGTACTTC; cdr3_aa: CATSRDLPGTGRLAGGPLYEQYF; d_call: TRBD2; j_call: TRBJ2-7; clone_size: few; v_call: TRBV15
cdr3_nt: TGCGCCAGCAGCCAAGAAAGAAGGGGATGGAATTCACCCCTCCACTTT; cdr3_aa: CASSQERRGWNSPLHF; d_call: .; j_call: TRBJ1-6; clone_size: few; v_call: TRBV4-1
cdr3_nt: TGCGCCAGCAGCTTGGAGGCATCTGGGGGGTACGAGCAGTACTTC; cdr3_aa: CASSLEASGGYEQYF; d_call: .; j_call: TRBJ2-7; clone_size: many; v_call: TRBV5-1
cdr3_nt: TGTGCCAGCAGTTTATCTACCGTGGAGACCCAGTACTTC; cdr3_aa: CASSLSTVETQYF; d_call: .; j_call: TRBJ2-5; clone_size: many; v_call: TRBV27
cdr3_nt: TGCAGTGCTAGAGACCGTGCAACTAATGAAAAACTGTTTTTT; cdr3_aa: CSARDRATNEKLFF; d_call: .; j_call: TRBJ1-4; clone_size: few; v_call: TRBV20-1
cdr3_nt: TGCAGTGCTAAGGGATTACAGGACTATGGCTACACCTTC; cdr3_aa: CSAKGLQDYGYTF; d_call: .; j_call: TRBJ1-2; clone_size: .; v_call: TRBV20-1
cdr3_nt: TGTGCCAGCAGCTTACCAGGGGGCCTCTCCTACAATGAGCAGTTCTTC; cdr3_aa: CASSLPGGLSYNEQFF; d_call: TRBD1; j_call: TRBJ2-1; clone_size: few; v_call: TRBV5-6
cdr3_nt: TGTGCCAGCTCACCCGAAAGCGATTCGTTTGAAAAACTGTTTTTT; cdr3_aa: CASSPESDSFEKLFF; d_call: .; j_call: TRBJ1-4; clone_size: many; v_call: TRBV18
cdr3_nt: TGTGCCAGTAGTAGATCCCCGGGACAGGACTCCTACGAGCAGTACTTC; cdr3_aa: CASSRSPGQDSYEQYF; d_call: TRBD1; j_call: TRBJ2-7; clone_size: .; v_call: TRBV19
cdr3_nt: TGTGCCAGCAGCCACCATCCTGGGACTAGCGGCCCCTACGAGCAGTACTTC; cdr3_aa: CASSHHPGTSGPYEQYF; d_call: TRBD2; j_call: TRBJ2-7; clone_size: many; v_call: TRBV14
cdr3_nt: TGTGCCAGCAGCCCGCGGACTAGCGGGAGTCCCGGGGAGCTGTTTTTT; cdr3_aa: CASSPRTSGSPGELFF; d_call: TRBD2; j_call: TRBJ2-2; clone_size: .; v_call: TRBV3-1
cdr3_nt: TGTGCCAGCAGCTTCGCCATGAGCAGCTCCTACGAGCAGTACTTC; cdr3_aa: CASSFAMSSSYEQYF; d_call: .; j_call: TRBJ2-7; clone_size: .; v_call: TRBV11-2
cdr3_nt: TGTGCCAGCAGTCCGAGACGGACTAACACAGATACGCAGTATTTT; cdr3_aa: CASSPRRTNTDTQYF; d_call: .; j_call: TRBJ2-3; clone_size: many; v_call: TRBV27
cdr3_nt: TGTGCCAGTTTCGTAGCGGGAACCTACAATGAGCAGTTCTTC; cdr3_aa: CASFVAGTYNEQFF; d_call: TRBD2; j_call: TRBJ2-1; clone_size: many; v_call: TRBV12-3/TRBV12-4
cdr3_nt: TGTGCCTGGACAGGGAGCACAGATACGCAGTATTTT; cdr3_aa: CAWTGSTDTQYF; d_call: .; j_call: TRBJ2-3; clone_size: few; v_call: TRBV30
cdr3_nt: TGTGCCAGCACTCCTTCCCTCTTAACGACTAGGAACACCGGGGAGCTGTTTTTT; cdr3_aa: CASTPSLLTTRNTGELFF; d_call: .; j_call: TRBJ2-2; clone_size: .; v_call: TRBV7-6
cdr3_nt: TGTGCCAGCAGCCAAGATGGGGCAAGTAATCAGCCCCAGCATTTT; cdr3_aa: CASSQDGASNQPQHF; d_call: .; j_call: TRBJ1-5; clone_size: few; v_call: TRBV4-2
cdr3_nt: TGCAGTGCTAGGGACAGGGAGAACACTGAAGCTTTCTTT; cdr3_aa: CSARDRENTEAFF; d_call: TRBD1; j_call: TRBJ1-1; clone_size: few; v_call: TRBV20-1
cdr3_nt: TGTGCCAGCAGGGAACTGACTGGGGCCAACGTCCTGACTTTC; cdr3_aa: CASRELTGANVLTF; d_call: .; j_call: TRBJ2-6; clone_size: many; v_call: TRBV2
cdr3_nt: TGTGCCATCAGTGAGCGACAGGGAAAGTGGACAGATACGCAGTATTTT; cdr3_aa: CAISERQGKWTDTQYF; d_call: TRBD1; j_call: TRBJ2-3; clone_size: .; v_call: TRBV10-3
cdr3_nt: TGTGCCAGCAGTTTACCGACTAGCGGGAGTAATACGCAGTATTTT; cdr3_aa: CASSLPTSGSNTQYF; d_call: TRBD2; j_call: TRBJ2-3; clone_size: many; v_call: TRBV27
cdr3_nt: TGTGCCAGCAGCTTAGAGCTAGCGGGGCAAGAGACCCAGTACTTC; cdr3_aa: CASSLELAGQETQYF; d_call: TRBD2; j_call: TRBJ2-5; clone_size: many; v_call: TRBV11-2
cdr3_nt: TGCAGTGCTAAGCCAGGGTGGGGGGGACAGCCCCAGCATTTT; cdr3_aa: CSAKPGWGGQPQHF; d_call: .; j_call: TRBJ1-5; clone_size: .; v_call: TRBV20-1
cdr3_nt: TGTGCCAGCAGCTCCTTTCCAGGGCGGGCCCGGTTCGATGAGCAGTTCTTC; cdr3_aa: CASSSFPGRARFDEQFF; d_call: .; j_call: TRBJ2-1; clone_size: many; v_call: TRBV7-3